The 2 T cell receptor beta chains listed next were all sequenced from one sample in a study of radiotherapy plus CTLA-4 blockade in lung cancer. Using immunoSEQ multiplex PCR, the repertoire was profiled, and TCRdb retains in-frame clones only, with some absent. The data contain tens of thousands of clones, more than 60% of them singletons. The source was peripheral blood, collected from a patient treated with radiotherapy plus ipilimumab. The source of these receptors is a human donor with non-small cell lung cancer who had a partial response to radiotherapy plus ipilimumab.

V gene TRBV13 combines with J gene TRBJ2-2; D may be TRBD2 (6 bases). The V gene's germline CDR1 is PRHDT and CDR2 FYEKMQ (reference sequence). The V end was cut by 7 bases, the J end by 4 bases, with 13 bases between. The CDR3 extends over 14 amino acids. This chain's CDR3 is CASISGSGTGELFF. CDR3 DNA: TGTGCCAGCATCTCTGGTAGCGGCACCGGGGAGCTGTTTTTT.

This clone has more than one count but fewer than ten. J is TRBJ1-2 and V is TRBV7-9, with D tentatively TRBD1 (5 bases). Trimming stripped 5 bases from V and 6 bases from J, with 10 bases between. The germline V gene encodes CDR1 SEHNR and CDR2 FQNEAQ (reference sequence). The CDR3 is made up of 12 amino acids. CDR3: CASSPKGHGYTF. Here the CDR3 DNA reads TGTGCCAGCAGCCCGAAGGGGCATGGCTACACCTTC.